This T cell receptor (beta chain) was captured in a study of shared clonotypes between healthy human individuals. Looking at the study overall: A donor's plate count was three for CD4 naive and three for CD4 memory; CD8 naive had two and CD8 memory one.

V shed 2 bases, J shed 10 bases, and the junction held 3 bases outside the gene matches. This CDR3 is 13 amino acids long. The germline V gene encodes CDR1 SGHDT and CDR2 YYEEEE. Per sorted-subset replicate PCR, input was approximately 200 ng DNA, representing 30,000 or so T cell genomes. The table came from immunoSEQ multiplex PCR; TCRdb's copy has only in-frame clones and leaves some out. The sample carries millions of clones, 85% to 95% recorded once. Only CD45RO-negative cells positively selected for CCR7 counted as naive CD8 cells, so terminally differentiated effector memory CD45RA+ cells were excluded. Note on this clone: What it binds is not known.

The study, taken as a whole, reports: Sampling covered nothing but blood. Tissue TCR repertoires likely differ from those found in blood. Some naive CD4 clonotypes, about 5.5%, turned up in common across four donors.

The chain links TRBV5-6 to TRBJ2-1, with TRBD2 matching over 10 bases. The sequence derives from a man in his late teens or twenties in good health. Specimen: naive CD8+ T cells sorted from blood. This CDR3 reads CASSLVAGGEQFF. The CDR3 nucleotides read TGTGCCAGCAGCTTAGTAGCGGGGGGAGAGCAGTTCTTC.